This TCR beta chain appears in the sequencing data of a study of T cells expressing NK-cell markers (dated by TCRdb to about 2020). In terms of the full investigation: Seven to nine donors provided sorted CD3+CD56+NKG2C+, CD3+CD56+NKG2C- and CD3+CD56-NKG2C+ T-cell subsets, whose TCR beta-chain repertoires were profiled. Among the eight sequenced donors, only one was HCMV-seronegative, while the other seven were HCMV-seropositive. The study sequenced eight donors, all healthy volunteers chosen at random: three men and five women. Illumina HiSeq 2000/2500, MiSeq or NextSeq was used to sequence libraries as 2 x 150 bp reads.

HCMV serostatus was determined by detecting HCMV-specific IgG in serum with a commercial ELISA kit. Ficoll density gradient centrifugation was used to isolate peripheral blood mononuclear cells from blood. On this clonotype itself: Its antigen remains undetermined.

Here is what the overall study found, with its caveats: Those dominant clonotypes were again the most abundant among CD3+CD56-NKG2C+ cells in several donors, at roughly 25-60.1%. Whether the expanded NKG2C-expressing T cell clones were specific for HCMV antigens remained unclear. In more than five donors, the dominant CD3+CD56+NKG2C+ clonotypes were found to rank among the top 10 CD8+ clonotypes and to make up roughly 1.0-7.0% of CD8+ T cells.

CDR1 and CDR2 are drawn from the germline V gene (reference sequence): LNHNV, YYDKDF. The CDR3 spans 15 residues, from the cysteine through the phenylalanine. No DNA is recorded. These reads were obtained on an Illumina HiSeq 2000. The TCR beta cDNA libraries were made using 5'RACE template switching, a step that added both a universal primer site and unique molecular identifiers. Priming for cDNA synthesis came from the TCR beta constant segment, and two successive PCR amplification steps followed. As for how the authors treated the data: MIGEC handled demultiplexing of the reads and grouping by UMI, while MiTCR was used to assemble and quantify clonotypes. To exclude erroneous sequences, only TCR cDNA sequences supported by at least two reads were retained. The tcR package was used for downstream repertoire analysis, and clonotypes were matched between fractions using CDR3 nucleotide sequence together with V segment. VDJmatch was used to annotate antigen specificity against VDJdb, with one amino acid substitution in CDR3 permitted. Based on TCRdb reprocessing of the reads, there is one entry per CDR3 protein sequence, and DNA is missing. TCRdb assigned the V and J calls; the authors' analysis was not used. The sample table gives roughly 180,000 distinct CDR3 sequences. Over 20% of the sample belongs to the ten largest clones.

The receptor's source is a man aged 18-69 years in good health. The rearranged segments are TRBV15 and TRBJ1-4; without DNA, the TCRdb call of TRBD1 cannot be checked. Sequencing was performed on blood T cells: a sorted CD56 or NKG2C T cell subset, CD4+ or CD8+ T cells, or bulk PBMC T cells (not recorded which). The CDR3 is CATSSGPGSNEKLFF.